Listed below are T cell receptor beta chains from one sample, sequenced in a study of blood T cells in healthy people across ages. TCRdb reprocessed the 5' RACE reads with MiXCR, giving one entry per CDR3 protein. The sample records more than 800,000 distinct CDR3 sequences, under 35% being singletons. The sequenced sample consisted of blood. These receptors were collected from a woman at least 80 years old in good health. CDR3s include the opening cysteine and the closing phenylalanine or tryptophan. The D gene is left open where the match is weak. Some rows have no size entry. The others give once, few or many, or a class for an expanded clone.

size: many; V: TRBV4-1; D: .; J: TRBJ1-2; CDR3: CASSQVGDNYGYTF; DNA: TGCGCCAGCAGCCAAGTAGGGGACAACTATGGCTACACCTTC
size: many; V: TRBV11-2; D: .; J: TRBJ2-3; CDR3: CASSLGYGRVYTQYF; DNA: TGTGCCAGCAGCTTAGGGTACGGCAGGGTCTATACGCAGTATTTT
size: many; V: TRBV9; D: TRBD2; J: TRBJ2-1; CDR3: CASSVQSGGGNEQFF; DNA: TGTGCCAGCAGCGTACAAAGCGGGGGGGGCAATGAGCAGTTCTTC
size: many; V: TRBV12-3/TRBV12-4; D: TRBD2; J: TRBJ2-1; CDR3: CASSKGRGGESYNEQFF; DNA: TGTGCCAGCAGTAAGGGACGCGGGGGTGAATCCTACAATGAGCAGTTCTTC
size: many; V: TRBV20-1; D: TRBD2; J: TRBJ2-1; CDR3: CSARDPGGPYNEQFF; DNA: TGCAGTGCTAGAGACCCGGGGGGGCCGTACAATGAGCAGTTCTTC
size: .; V: TRBV20-1; D: .; J: TRBJ2-3; CDR3: CSARTITDTQYF; DNA: TGCAGTGCTAGGACTATTACAGATACGCAGTATTTT
size: few; V: TRBV14; D: TRBD1; J: TRBJ1-6; CDR3: CASSPTQTGRSSPPHF; DNA: TGTGCCAGCAGCCCAACGCAGACAGGGAGGAGTTCACCCCCCCACTTT
size: .; V: TRBV3-1; D: TRBD2; J: TRBJ2-4; CDR3: CASSPISRGGQYF; DNA: TGTGCCAGCAGCCCCATATCCCGGGGAGGGCAGTACTTC
size: many; V: TRBV7-2; D: .; J: TRBJ2-4; CDR3: CASSPPPGWRQAKNIQYF; DNA: TGTGCCAGCAGCCCCCCCCCCGGTTGGAGGCAAGCCAAAAACATTCAGTACTTC
size: .; V: TRBV4-3; D: TRBD2; J: TRBJ2-1; CDR3: CASSQVPAGGLLINEQFF; DNA: TGCGCCAGCAGCCAAGTACCAGCGGGAGGGTTATTGATTAATGAGCAGTTCTTC
size: many; V: TRBV24-1; D: TRBD1; J: TRBJ2-1; CDR3: CATSDPTGQRYNEQFF; DNA: TGTGCCACCAGTGACCCAACGGGACAGCGTTACAATGAGCAGTTCTTC
size: few; V: TRBV20-1; D: TRBD2; J: TRBJ2-3; CDR3: CSARGGGPNTQYF; DNA: TGCAGTGCTAGAGGCGGGGGGCCGAATACGCAGTATTTT
size: many; V: TRBV25-1; D: .; J: TRBJ2-7; CDR3: CASSESGRGQEQYF; DNA: TGTGCCAGCAGTGAATCGGGGAGGGGGCAGGAGCAGTACTTC
size: .; V: TRBV12-3/TRBV12-4; D: .; J: TRBJ2-3; CDR3: CASSLNSREADAQYF; DNA: TGTGCCAGCAGTTTAAATAGCAGGGAGGCAGATGCGCAGTATTTT
size: .; V: TRBV18; D: .; J: TRBJ1-5; CDR3: CASSREAGGNQPQHF; DNA: TGTGCCAGCTCAAGGGAGGCAGGGGGCAATCAGCCCCAGCATTTT
size: few; V: TRBV6-2/TRBV6-3; D: .; J: TRBJ1-2; CDR3: CASSPLSYGYTF; DNA: TGTGCCAGCAGTCCACTCTCCTATGGCTACACCTTC
size: .; V: TRBV30; D: TRBD1; J: TRBJ1-1; CDR3: CAWRGQGANMNTEAFF; DNA: TGTGCCTGGAGAGGACAGGGGGCAAACATGAACACTGAAGCTTTCTTT
size: many; V: TRBV5-1; D: .; J: TRBJ2-3; CDR3: CASKLAGRSTDTQYF; DNA: TGCGCCAGCAAACTGGCGGGGAGGTCTACAGATACGCAGTATTTT
size: .; V: TRBV30; D: .; J: TRBJ2-7; CDR3: CAWRGRGSYNEQYF; DNA: TGTGCCTGGAGGGGCAGGGGCTCCTACAATGAGCAGTACTTC
size: many; V: TRBV4-3; D: .; J: TRBJ1-1; CDR3: CASSPRVTLNTEAFF; DNA: TGCGCCAGCAGCCCCAGAGTAACGTTGAACACTGAAGCTTTCTTT
size: many; V: TRBV29-1; D: .; J: TRBJ1-2; CDR3: CSVEQGSGYGYTF; DNA: TGCAGCGTTGAGCAGGGTAGCGGCTATGGCTACACCTTC
size: .; V: TRBV6-4; D: TRBD2; J: TRBJ2-3; CDR3: CASSDSLAGDTDTQYF; DNA: TGTGCCAGCAGTGACTCGTTAGCGGGAGACACAGATACGCAGTATTTT
size: few; V: TRBV18; D: .; J: TRBJ2-7; CDR3: CASSPWQGDHEQYF; DNA: TGTGCCAGCTCACCATGGCAGGGTGACCACGAGCAGTACTTC
size: few; V: TRBV2; D: .; J: TRBJ1-2; CDR3: CASSGRGMAGYTF; DNA: TGTGCCAGCAGTGGGCGGGGGATGGCTGGCTACACCTTC
size: few; V: TRBV5-6; D: TRBD1; J: TRBJ1-1; CDR3: CASSYLGGGTEAFF; DNA: TGTGCCAGCAGCTACCTAGGGGGCGGTACTGAAGCTTTCTTT
size: many; V: TRBV20-1; D: TRBD1; J: TRBJ2-7; CDR3: CSARDPGRGHEQYF; DNA: TGCAGTGCTAGAGATCCAGGCAGGGGGCATGAGCAGTACTTC
size: .; V: TRBV5-5; D: .; J: TRBJ1-1; CDR3: CASSPLNLGGTEAFF; DNA: TGTGCCAGCAGCCCCCTCAATCTCGGGGGTACTGAAGCTTTCTTT
size: .; V: TRBV5-6; D: TRBD1; J: TRBJ1-4; CDR3: CASSPGGQELFF; DNA: TGTGCCAGCAGCCCTGGCGGACAGGAACTGTTTTTT
size: many; V: TRBV6-1; D: .; J: TRBJ1-6; CDR3: CASSELIAYNSPLHF; DNA: TGTGCCAGCAGTGAGTTGATCGCCTATAATTCACCCCTCCACTTT